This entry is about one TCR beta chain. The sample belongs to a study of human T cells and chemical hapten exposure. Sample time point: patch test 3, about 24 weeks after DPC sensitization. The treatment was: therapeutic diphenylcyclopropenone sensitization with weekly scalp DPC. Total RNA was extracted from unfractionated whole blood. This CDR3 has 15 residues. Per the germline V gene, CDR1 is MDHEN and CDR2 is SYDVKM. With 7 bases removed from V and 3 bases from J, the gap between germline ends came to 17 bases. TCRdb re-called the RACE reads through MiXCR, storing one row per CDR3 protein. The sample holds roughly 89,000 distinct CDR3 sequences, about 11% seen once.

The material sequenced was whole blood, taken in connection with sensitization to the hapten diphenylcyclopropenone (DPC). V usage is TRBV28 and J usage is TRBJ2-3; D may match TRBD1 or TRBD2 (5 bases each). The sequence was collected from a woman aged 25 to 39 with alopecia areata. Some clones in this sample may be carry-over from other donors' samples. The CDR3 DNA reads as TGTGCCAGCACCCCTCCTGGGTGGGGGACAGATACGCAGTATTTT. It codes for CASTPPGWGTDTQYF.